This entry features one T cell receptor beta chain sequence. Its antigen specificity is not known. Sequence at one end of the junction differs from germline and may be a read error. The treatment or condition tag for this specimen amounts to: approximately 10-day PBMC culture with coronavirus spike peptide pools or control peptides (ViraFEST assay). The ViraFEST assay was used in the study, in which antigen-specific T cells were expanded with peptide pools and expanded clonotypes were subsequently identified by TCR sequencing. Negative nucleocapsid antibody tests before and after vaccination confirmed that the healthy vaccine recipients had no prior SARS-CoV-2 infection. Each well held millions of PBMCs cultured with 10 ug/ml peptide pools in IMDM containing approximately 4.8% human AB serum and about 10 IU/ml IL-2. Half of the culture medium was replaced with fresh IL-2-containing medium on days 3 and 7. CD4+ T cells were isolated after 10 days of culture through negative selection using the EasySep CD4+ T cell isolation kit. Ficoll-Paque Plus gradient centrifugation was used to isolate PBMCs from whole blood, and the isolated PBMCs were then either used fresh or cryopreserved at -140C. Culture conditions were generally each tested in triplicate wells.

These data are taken from a study of vaccination and CD4 T cells after COVID-19 (dated by TCRdb to between 2020 and 2023). With respect to the entire study: The convalescent cohort included six males and four females, with two Hispanic individuals, seven Caucasians, two Asians and one multiracial person. Each participant got two doses of either the Pfizer-BioNTech BNT162b2 vaccine (n=8) or the Moderna mRNA-1273 vaccine (n=2). Post-COVID blood samples were collected from convalescent patients a median of about 92 days after diagnosis, with a range of roughly 30 to 170 days. Post-vaccine blood samples were collected a median of about 69 days after the second vaccine dose, ranging from about 13 to 250 days. The cultures were stimulated with overlapping spike peptide pools from SARS-CoV-2 and from the common cold coronaviruses HCoV-NL63, HCoV-OC43 and HCoV-229E. As controls, cultures received a CEFX viral epitope pool (the positive control), an HIV-1 Nef peptide pool (the negative control), or no peptide at all. The spike-specific CD4+ TCR repertoire was compared before and after mRNA vaccination in fewer than eleven COVID-19 convalescent patients and several infection-naive healthy vaccine recipients.

From its cysteine to its phenylalanine, the CDR3 spans 15 amino acids. CDR3 DNA only is kept here, 45 bases in frame from base 1. The germline V gene (reference sequence) supplies CDR1 SSHAT and CDR2 FNYEAQ. Paper-wide results and their limitations: Of the vaccine-specific clones found in convalescent patients, nearly all (304 of 307) were mono-reactive for SARS-CoV-2 spike instead of being cross-reactive with common cold coronaviruses. Only a relatively small number of convalescent patients were included in the study, and early timepoints following natural infection were not analyzed. The median count of SARS-CoV-2-reactive clonotypes went up from roughly 21 after infection to approximately 40 after vaccination, although the change was not significant. Among convalescent patients, a median roughly 90% of the SARS-CoV-2-reactive clones seen after vaccination appeared only after vaccination, which suggests priming specific to the vaccine.

The library was built by means of PCR. TCR sequencing of DNA from cultured CD4+ T cells used the Oncomine TCR Beta short-read assay at the Johns Hopkins FTIC core. The QIAamp micro DNA kit was used to extract genomic DNA from the cultured CD4+ T cells. Oncomine TCR Beta libraries from cultured CD4+ T cells were pooled using unique dual indexes and sequenced on an Illumina iSeq 100. As for how the authors treated the data: Non-productive sequences were removed, and CDR3s that did not start with C, did not end with F or W, or were shorter than 7 amino acids were discarded. Antigen-specific clonotypes were identified using the MANAFEST web application through comparison of peptide-stimulated wells with reference and other culture wells. Positive clones required FDR below 0.05, an odds ratio above 5, and productive frequency above 0.1% in at least two of three replicate wells. Clonotypes that were significantly expanded in both SARS-CoV-2 spike wells and at least one common cold coronavirus spike condition were defined as cross-reactive. Similarity between CDR3 sequences was evaluated in R version 3.6.1 using Levenshtein distances (stringdist) and unrooted phylogenetic trees (ape). The public sequencing data were trimmed at Q25 with fastp and processed into clonotypes with MiXCR by TCRdb, which kept only in-frame beta chains. Here each entry gathers all rows of one CDR3 protein and keeps the most common genes and DNA. The authors' filters were not applied to this entry. For this sample the table gives approximately 9,300 distinct CDR3 sequences, of which more than 20% were detected only once. The ten most abundant clones make up around a quarter of the sample.

Here the chain combines TRBV7-7 and TRBJ2-5; the D gene is perhaps TRBD1 or TRBD2, as each covers 6 bases. The clonotype was recovered from a human donor who received a COVID-19 vaccine. The sequences come from CD4+ T cells from blood, cultured in vitro, collected before SARS-CoV-2 vaccination. The nucleotides read TGTGCCAGCAGCTTAAGGGGGGCGAGGGAGGAGACCCAGTGCTTC. Its product reads: CASSLRGAREETQCF.